The sequence of this T cell receptor (beta chain) was determined in a study of kidney transplant recipient with SARS-CoV-2 infection. Trimming stripped 4 bases from V and 4 bases from J, with 22 bases between. CDR1 is LGHDT and CDR2 is YNNKEL in the germline V gene (reference sequence). The CDR3 spans 17 residues. This clonotype was observed many times. One entry per CDR3 protein results from TCRdb running MiXCR on the reads. The sample includes 200,000 to 250,000 distinct CDR3 sequences, under 35% of them seen just once. The sample consisted of a blood sample, taken at baseline and on approximately day 120 from a kidney transplant recipient. V gene TRBV3-1 combines with J gene TRBJ1-1, with D unclear. The receptor was isolated from a young adult male patient who had COVID-19 and was a kidney transplant recipient. Some T cells may be supplied by the graft donor. CDR3 amino acids: CASSLESPISIRTEAFF. CDR3 DNA: TGTGCCAGCAGCCTTGAGAGTCCCATTTCAATTCGCACTGAAGCTTTCTTT.